This T cell receptor beta chain was identified during a study of cytotoxic CD8 clonotypes in ibrutinib-treated CLL. Turning to the study itself: Complete response was seen in 2 patients and partial in about 24; approximately 12 progressed and roughly 14 stayed remitted after a median around 6 years. Once treatment had gone on for a median of around eleven months, range 6 to 36, response samples were drawn.

The V gene's germline CDR1 is GTSNPN and CDR2 SVGIG (reference sequence). The CDR3 loop spans 13 amino acids. V was cut by 3 bases and J by 2 bases, with 8 bases left in between. The sample holds a few counts of this clone. Antigen unknown. Study-level points and caveats: Public clonotypes showed up rarely, and on treatment they shrank or held steady. Researchers report that baseline clonality outpaced age-matched healthy donors and tracked circulating CD8+ T-cell counts.

This table comes from immunoSEQ multiplex PCR, and its TCRdb copy is limited to in-frame clones, with some not included. The sample holds some 100,000 clones; more than 55% are singletons and the top ten take 35% to 40%. The specimen comprised PBMCs, sampled after 24 months of ibrutinib treatment. The V gene is TRBV30, the J gene TRBJ1-5; D is ambiguous. The sequence came from a human donor with chronic lymphocytic leukemia. The CDR3 reads CAWSRKGNQPQHF. The CDR3 DNA reads as TGTGCCTGGAGCAGAAAAGGCAATCAGCCCCAGCATTTT.